Shown below are 27 T cell receptor beta chains from a single sample sequenced in a study of blood T cell repertoires in COVID-19. Produced via immunoSEQ multiplex PCR; TCRdb's table is partial and in-frame only. The data show about 230,000 clones, approximately 90% seen once. The sample consisted of peripheral blood. These receptors originate from a man aged 30 to 45 with COVID-19, enrolled during active disease.

The chain employs TRBV6-2 or TRBV6-3 and TRBJ2-7; D is undetermined. CDR1 MNHEY and CDR2 SVGEGT come from the germline V gene. CDR3 length equals 14 residues. V dropped 2 bases and J dropped 3 bases, with 11 bases sitting between them. The chain's CDR3 is CASSYMQILYEQYF. The CDR3 DNA follows: TGTGCCAGCAGTTACATGCAGATTCTCTACGAGCAGTACTTC.

This rearrangement joins TRBV18 to TRBJ1-3, with 7 nucleotides matching TRBD1. Germline V gene lookup returns CDR1 KGHSH and CDR2 LQKENI. This CDR3 is 18 amino acids long. Trimming removed 3 bases from V and 0 bases from J; junction bases left unmatched: 11. The CDR3 protein is CASSPTMGQPDSGNTIYF. CDR3 nucleotide sequence: TGTGCCAGCTCACCCACAATGGGACAGCCTGACTCTGGAAACACCATATATTTT.

The CDR3 region is CSVEDWGGAGELFF. The CDR3 nucleotides are TGCAGCGTTGAAGATTGGGGGGGGGCCGGGGAGCTGTTTTTT. The chain employs TRBV29-1 and TRBJ2-2; 7 positions match TRBD2. In germline, CDR1 is SQVTM, CDR2 ANQGSEA. The length of the CDR3 is 14 residues. V trimming: 0 bases; J trimming: 6 bases; junction bases outside the gene matches: 4.

This clone is a singleton in its sample. The J gene is TRBJ2-1, the V gene TRBV4-3; possible D gene TRBD1, 7 bases. CDR1 is LGHNA, CDR2 YSLEER, per germline. Trimming stripped 1 base from V and 12 bases from J, with 16 bases between. This CDR3 comprises 14 residues. CDR3 residues: CASSQAAGGRVQFF. DNA of the CDR3: TGCGCCAGCAGCCAAGCGGCAGGGGGGCGGGTGCAGTTCTTC.

The chain recombines TRBV6-6 with TRBJ2-3; TRBD1 matches 9 bases. There are 14 residues in the CDR3. Germline V lookup: CDR1 MNHNY, CDR2 SVGAGI (reference sequence). The V segment lost 6 bases and the J segment 1 base; nucleotides outside the gene matches: 2. CDR3 sequence: CASSRDRGTDTQYF. CDR3 in DNA: TGTGCCAGCAGCCGGGACAGGGGCACAGATACGCAGTATTTT.

This sequence joins TRBV15 and TRBJ1-4; D not resolved. The germline V and J ends were trimmed by 0 bases and 5 bases, with 10 bases remaining between them. The CDR3 consists of 15 residues. Germline assignment: CDR1 LNHNV and CDR2 YYDKDF (reference sequence). The CDR3 is CATSRDGRQNEKLFF. CDR3 nucleotide sequence: TGTGCCACCAGCAGAGATGGCAGGCAGAATGAAAAACTGTTTTTT. Complete variable domain (other parts from reference TRBV15 and TRBJ1-4): DAMVIQNPRYQVTQFGKPVTLSCSQTLNHNVMYWYQQKSSQAPKLLFHYYDKDFNNEADTPDNFQSRRPNTSFCFLDIRSPGLGDTAMYLCATSRDGRQNEKLFFGSGTQLSVL.

The rearrangement joins TRBV5-1 to TRBJ2-7; 9 nucleotides align to TRBD2. The length of the CDR3 is 16 residues. Looked up from germline, CDR1 is SGHRS and CDR2 is YFSETQ. Trimming cost V 2 bases and J 6 bases; bases outside gene matches: 12. CDR3 DNA: TGCGCCAGCAGCTTCTCGACTAGCGGATCTACGAGCGAGCAGTACTTC. Translated: CASSFSTSGSTSEQYF.

The V gene is TRBV6-2 or TRBV6-3, the J gene TRBJ2-7; D perhaps matches TRBD2 (5 bases). Germline V lookup: CDR1 MNHEY, CDR2 SVGEGT. V was clipped by 0 bases and J by 3 bases, with 12 bases between them. The CDR3 is 15 amino acids. CDR3 sequence reads: CASSYSRGIHYEQYF. The CDR3 DNA follows: TGTGCCAGCAGTTACTCGAGAGGGATTCACTACGAGCAGTACTTC.

The chain joins TRBV7-9 to TRBJ2-1; the D gene is possibly TRBD1 (6 bases). In germline, CDR1 is SEHNR, CDR2 FQNEAQ (reference sequence). V lost 6 bases and J lost 4, with 16 bases in between. The CDR3 extends over 15 amino acids. CDR3 sequence reads: CASRPRTDSYNEQFF. CDR3 nucleotide sequence: TGTGCCAGCAGACCTCGGACAGACTCATACAATGAGCAGTTCTTC.

This clone was recorded once. The V and J genes are TRBV19 and TRBJ2-5; the D gene is possibly TRBD2 (6 bases). V was pared by 5 bases and J by 2 bases, with 18 bases between. The CDR3 consists of 16 residues. Germline V gene lookup returns CDR1 LNHDA and CDR2 SQIVND (reference sequence). CDR3 nucleotide sequence: TGTGCCAGTAGTCGTCGGGACTCCCTAAGACAAGAGACCCAGTACTTC. Translated: CASSRRDSLRQETQYF.

This chain connects TRBV14 to TRBJ2-2; 7 bases are a match to TRBD2. CDR3 length equals 17 residues. Germline-derived CDR1 and CDR2 are SGHDN and FVKESK. J lost 3 bases, V lost 0 bases, and 7 bases had no gene match. This CDR3 reads CASSQDFGGGYTGELFF. As DNA, the CDR3 is TGTGCCAGCAGCCAAGATTTTGGCGGGGGTTACACCGGGGAGCTGTTTTTT. Based on the CDR3 plus reference TRBV14 and TRBJ2-2, the full variable domain is EAGVTQFPSHSVIEKGQTVTLRCDPISGHDNLYWYRRVMGKEIKFLLHFVKESKQDESGMPNNRFLAERTGGTYSTLKVQPAELEDSGVYFCASSQDFGGGYTGELFFGEGSRLTVL.

The rearrangement links TRBV28 to TRBJ1-5; the D is unclear. Germline V gene data show CDR1 as MDHEN and CDR2 as SYDVKM. The V gene lost 3 bases and the J gene lost 5 bases, with 14 bases spanning the gap. This CDR3 is 15 amino acids long. The CDR3 here is CASSFMEGIDQPQHF. CDR3 coding DNA: TGTGCCAGCAGTTTTATGGAGGGCATCGATCAGCCCCAGCATTTT.

About this clone itself: Other DNA sequences in this specimen translate into the identical CDR3. The rearrangement uses TRBV29-1 and TRBJ2-1, with D perhaps TRBD2 (5 bases). The ends were cut back, 4 bases at V and 0 bases at J, with 7 bases in the middle. Germline CDR1 is SQVTM and CDR2 is ANQGSEA. CDR3 length: 13 residues. The CDR3 is CSVVGVSYNEQFF. In nucleotides, the CDR3 is TGCAGCGTTGTGGGAGTCTCCTACAATGAGCAGTTCTTC.

V and J are TRBV6-5 and TRBJ2-5, with TRBD1 matching over 7 bases. Germline CDR1 reads MNHEY; CDR2 reads SVGAGI. The V gene end was trimmed by 6 bases and the J gene end by 7 bases; junction bases not matched to a gene: 11. The CDR3 has 14 residues. This CDR3 is CASSELGQAVTQYF. The CDR3 nucleotides are TGTGCCAGCAGCGAGTTAGGACAGGCGGTGACCCAGTACTTC.

The chain combines TRBV28 with TRBJ1-2, with D perhaps matching TRBD1 (6 bases). This CDR3 region has 12 residues. V lost 8 bases and J 4 bases, leaving 11 bases between the germline ends. CDR1 is MDHEN, CDR2 SYDVKM, per germline. The CDR3 region has the DNA TGTGCCAGCCGACAGGCCCTCTATGGCTACACCTTC. It yields the protein CASRQALYGYTF.

This clone was recorded once. The V and J genes are TRBV19 and TRBJ2-7; TRBD2 is a possible D gene (6 bases). Germline lookup yields CDR1 LNHDA and CDR2 SQIVND (reference sequence). This CDR3 has 13 amino acids. Trimming stripped 4 bases from V and 6 bases from J, with 13 bases between. CDR3 loop: CASSTGAPSEQYF. The DNA of the CDR3 is TGTGCCAGTAGTACGGGAGCTCCCTCCGAGCAGTACTTC.

The chain couples TRBV18 to TRBJ2-1, with D perhaps TRBD2 (5 bases). V was shortened by 3 bases and J by 6 bases, with 18 bases between the two germline ends. The CDR3 length is 16 residues. Germline loops: CDR1 KGHSH, CDR2 LQKENI. The CDR3: CASSPMTAPSGNEQFF. The CDR3, as DNA: TGTGCCAGCTCACCGATGACCGCCCCGAGCGGCAATGAGCAGTTCTTC.

The chain has TRBV28 and TRBJ2-6; possible D gene TRBD1, 6 bases. Germline CDR1 and CDR2: MDHEN and SYDVKM. The V and J ends lost 5 bases and 0 bases respectively, with 11 bases between them. CDR3 length: 16 residues. This chain's CDR3 is CASSTGISSGANVLTF. In DNA, the CDR3 is TGTGCCAGCAGTACAGGGATCAGCTCTGGGGCCAACGTCCTGACTTTC.

The V call is TRBV27, the J call TRBJ2-1, with 12 bases matching TRBD1. J was trimmed by 7 bases and V by 5 bases; bases with no gene match: 9. Germline V gene sequence: CDR1 MNHEY, CDR2 SMNVEV (reference sequence). The CDR3 runs 16 residues. The CDR3 spells CASSEAGTGGSNEQFF. The DNA of the CDR3 is TGTGCCAGCAGTGAGGCCGGGACAGGGGGCTCGAATGAGCAGTTCTTC.

The chain joins TRBV5-4 to TRBJ2-2; D gene uncertain. Trimming took 1 base from V and 2 from J, leaving 12 bases between them. The CDR3 runs 16 residues. The germline CDR1 and CDR2 sequences are SGHNT and YYREEE (reference sequence). CDR3 sequence (DNA): TGTGCCAGCAGCTTGTTTTCAGGTCTCAACACCGGGGAGCTGTTTTTT. Protein: CASSLFSGLNTGELFF.

The chain has TRBV12-3 or TRBV12-4 and TRBJ1-4; 9 bases align to TRBD1. With V trimmed by 8 bases and J by 6 bases, 4 bases remained unmatched. This CDR3 has 13 amino acids. The DNA for the CDR3 is TGTGCCAGCCTGGGACAGGGAGATGAAAAACTGTTTTTT. Its translation is CASLGQGDEKLFF.

Only one count was recorded for this clone. The CDR3 protein is CAISGRDREGAFF. The CDR3 coding sequence is TGTGCCATCAGTGGCCGGGACAGGGAAGGAGCTTTCTTT. The rearrangement uses TRBV10-3 and TRBJ1-1, with TRBD1 identical over 9 bases. The V segment lost 4 bases and the J segment 10 bases; nucleotides outside the gene matches: 7. The CDR3 has 13 residues. Germline V CDR1 and CDR2: ENHRY, SYGVKD.

The CDR3 is CASSDRDLDEQYF. DNA of the CDR3: TGTGCCAGCAGTGACAGGGACTTGGACGAGCAGTACTTC. The chain is built from TRBV25-1 and TRBJ2-7, with a possible D match to TRBD2 (6 bases). The germline V gene has CDR1 MGHDK and CDR2 SYGVNS. The V end was cut by 3 bases, the J end by 5 bases, with 11 bases between. The CDR3 spans 13 residues.

The J gene is TRBJ1-5, the V gene TRBV6-6; 12 bases match TRBD1. There are 16 residues in the CDR3. After removal of 0 bases from V and 7 bases from J, the junction contained 4 bases not matched to a gene. Germline loops: CDR1 MNHNY, CDR2 SVGAGI (reference sequence). Here the CDR3 reads CASSYSGTGGDQPQHF. DNA of the CDR3: TGTGCCAGCAGTTACTCCGGGACAGGGGGCGACCAGCCCCAGCATTTT.

The rearrangement joins TRBV24-1 to TRBJ2-1; 8 nucleotides align to TRBD2. V trimming: 2 bases; J trimming: 6 bases; junction bases outside the gene matches: 8. The CDR3 length is 16 residues. Germline values: CDR1 KGHDR, CDR2 SFDVKD. The CDR3 DNA reads TGTGCCACCAGTGATTCCGGGACGGCGGGGGGCAATGAGCAGTTCTTC. As protein: CATSDSGTAGGNEQFF.

The sample holds a few counts of this clone. The chain is built from TRBV27 and TRBJ2-2, with D possibly TRBD1 on 5 matching bases. Trimming took 7 bases from V and 3 from J, leaving 15 bases between them. This CDR3 is built from 15 residues. Germline values: CDR1 MNHEY, CDR2 SMNVEV (reference sequence). The DNA for the CDR3 is TGTGCCAGCACAAAGGGGCTGTGGGACACCGGGGAGCTGTTTTTT. Its translation: CASTKGLWDTGELFF.

The rearrangement links TRBV14 to TRBJ2-5; 7 bases align to TRBD2. J lost 1 base, V lost 5 bases, and 13 bases had no gene match. The CDR3 has 17 amino acids. Germline CDR1 and CDR2: SGHDN and FVKESK. CDR3 region: CASSYLSVKRGQETQYF. The CDR3 nucleotides read TGTGCCAGCAGCTACCTTTCCGTTAAGCGGGGCCAAGAGACCCAGTACTTC.